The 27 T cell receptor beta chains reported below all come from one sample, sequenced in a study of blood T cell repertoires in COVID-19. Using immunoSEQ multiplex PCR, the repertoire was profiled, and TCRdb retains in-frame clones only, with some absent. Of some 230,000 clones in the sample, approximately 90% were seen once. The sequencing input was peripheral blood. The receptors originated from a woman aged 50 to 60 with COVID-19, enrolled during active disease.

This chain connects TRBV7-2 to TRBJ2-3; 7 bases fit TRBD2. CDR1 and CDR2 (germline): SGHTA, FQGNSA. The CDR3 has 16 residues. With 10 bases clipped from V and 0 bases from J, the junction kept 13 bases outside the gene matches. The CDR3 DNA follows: TGTGCCACTAATGCGGGGGTACGGTGGAGCACAGATACGCAGTATTTT. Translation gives CATNAGVRWSTDTQYF.

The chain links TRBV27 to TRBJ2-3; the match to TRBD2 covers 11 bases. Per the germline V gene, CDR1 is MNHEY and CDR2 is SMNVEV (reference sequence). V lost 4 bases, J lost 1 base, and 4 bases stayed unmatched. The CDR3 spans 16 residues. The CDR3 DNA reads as TGTGCCAGCAGTTCTAGCGGGGGGCGGGGCACAGATACGCAGTATTTT. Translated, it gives CASSSSGGRGTDTQYF.

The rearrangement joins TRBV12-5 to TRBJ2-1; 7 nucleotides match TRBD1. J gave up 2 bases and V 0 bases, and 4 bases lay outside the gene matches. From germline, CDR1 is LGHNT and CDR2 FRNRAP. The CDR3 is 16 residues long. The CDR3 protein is CASGLVPGTAYNEQFF. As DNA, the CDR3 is TGTGCTAGTGGTTTGGTCCCTGGGACAGCCTACAATGAGCAGTTCTTC.

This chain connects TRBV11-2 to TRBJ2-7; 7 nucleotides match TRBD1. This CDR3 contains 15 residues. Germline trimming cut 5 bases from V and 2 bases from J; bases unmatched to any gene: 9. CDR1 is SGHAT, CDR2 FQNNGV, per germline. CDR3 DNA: TGTGCCAGCAGCCCTATACAGGGGAGCGCCTACGAGCAGTACTTC. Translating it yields CASSPIQGSAYEQYF.

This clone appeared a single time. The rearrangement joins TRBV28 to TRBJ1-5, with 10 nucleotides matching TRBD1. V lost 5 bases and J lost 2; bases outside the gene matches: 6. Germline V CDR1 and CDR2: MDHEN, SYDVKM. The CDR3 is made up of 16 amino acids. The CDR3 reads CASSPWTGGGNQPQHF. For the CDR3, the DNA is TGTGCCAGCAGTCCGTGGACAGGGGGAGGCAATCAGCCCCAGCATTTT.

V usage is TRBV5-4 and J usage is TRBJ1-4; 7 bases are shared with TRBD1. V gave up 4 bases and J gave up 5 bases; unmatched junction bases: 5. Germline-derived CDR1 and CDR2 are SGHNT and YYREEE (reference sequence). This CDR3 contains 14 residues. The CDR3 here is CASSLTGLNEKLFF. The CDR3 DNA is TGTGCCAGCAGCCTGACAGGGCTAAATGAAAAACTGTTTTTT.

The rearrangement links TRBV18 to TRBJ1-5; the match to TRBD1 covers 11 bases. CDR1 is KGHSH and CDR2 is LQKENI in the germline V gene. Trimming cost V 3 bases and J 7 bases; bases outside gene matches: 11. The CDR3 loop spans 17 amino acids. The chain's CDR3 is CASSPREGTGGEQPQHF. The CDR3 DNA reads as TGTGCCAGCTCACCGCGAGAGGGGACAGGGGGAGAACAGCCCCAGCATTTT.

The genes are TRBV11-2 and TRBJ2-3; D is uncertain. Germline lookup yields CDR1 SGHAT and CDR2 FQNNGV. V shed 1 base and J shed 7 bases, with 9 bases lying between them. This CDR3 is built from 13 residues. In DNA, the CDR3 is TGTGCCAGCAGCTTAGGGGCACGGAATACGCAGTATTTT. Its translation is CASSLGARNTQYF.

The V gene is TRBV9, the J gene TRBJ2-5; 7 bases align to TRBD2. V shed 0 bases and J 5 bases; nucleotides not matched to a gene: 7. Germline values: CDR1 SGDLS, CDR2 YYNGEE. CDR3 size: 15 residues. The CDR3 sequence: CASSVGDRAGETQYF. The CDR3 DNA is TGTGCCAGCAGCGTAGGGGACCGAGCGGGGGAGACCCAGTACTTC.

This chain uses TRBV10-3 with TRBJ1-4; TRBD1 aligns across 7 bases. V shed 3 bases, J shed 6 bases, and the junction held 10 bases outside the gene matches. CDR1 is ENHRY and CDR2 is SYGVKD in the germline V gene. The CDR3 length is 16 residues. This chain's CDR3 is CAISDNLRGRDEKLFF. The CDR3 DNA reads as TGTGCCATCAGTGATAATTTGAGGGGGCGCGATGAAAAACTGTTTTTT.

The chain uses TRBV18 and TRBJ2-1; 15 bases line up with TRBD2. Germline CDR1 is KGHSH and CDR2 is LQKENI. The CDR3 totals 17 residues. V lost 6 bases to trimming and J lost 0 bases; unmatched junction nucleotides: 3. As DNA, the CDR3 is TGTGCCAGCTCTCGGACTAGCGGGGGGGCCTCCTACAATGAGCAGTTCTTC. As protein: CASSRTSGGASYNEQFF. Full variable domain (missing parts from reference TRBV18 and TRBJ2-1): NAGVMQNPRHLVRRRGQEARLRCSPMKGHSHVYWYRQLPEEGLKFMVYLQKENIIDESGMPKERFSAEFPKEGPSILRIQQVVRGDSAAYFCASSRTSGGASYNEQFFGPGTRLTVL.

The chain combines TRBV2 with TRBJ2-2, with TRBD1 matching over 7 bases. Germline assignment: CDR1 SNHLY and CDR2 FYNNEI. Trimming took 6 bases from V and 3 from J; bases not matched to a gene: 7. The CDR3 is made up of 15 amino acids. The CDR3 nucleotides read TGTGCCAGCAGAAAGACAGGGCGCGACACCGGGGAGCTGTTTTTT. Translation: CASRKTGRDTGELFF.

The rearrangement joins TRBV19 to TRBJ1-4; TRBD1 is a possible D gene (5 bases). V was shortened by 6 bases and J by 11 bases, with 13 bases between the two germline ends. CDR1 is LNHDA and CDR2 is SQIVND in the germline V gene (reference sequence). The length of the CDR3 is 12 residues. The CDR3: CASSDRVGKLFF. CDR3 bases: TGTGCCAGTAGCGACAGAGTAGGCAAACTGTTTTTT.

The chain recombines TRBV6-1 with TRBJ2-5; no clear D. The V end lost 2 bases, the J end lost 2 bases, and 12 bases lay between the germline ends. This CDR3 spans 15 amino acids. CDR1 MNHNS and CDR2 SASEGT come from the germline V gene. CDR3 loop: CASSEQVGRQETQYF. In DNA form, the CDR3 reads TGTGCCAGCAGTGAACAGGTTGGCAGGCAAGAGACCCAGTACTTC.

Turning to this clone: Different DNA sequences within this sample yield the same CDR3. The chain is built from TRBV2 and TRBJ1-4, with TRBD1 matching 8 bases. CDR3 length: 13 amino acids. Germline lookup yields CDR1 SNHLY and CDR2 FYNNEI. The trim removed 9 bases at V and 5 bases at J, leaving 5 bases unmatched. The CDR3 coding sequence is TGTGCCAGTAGACAGGGGTTGAATGAAAAACTGTTTTTT. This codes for CASRQGLNEKLFF. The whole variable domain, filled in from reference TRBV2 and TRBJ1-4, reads EPEVTQTPSHQVTQMGQEVILRCVPISNHLYFYWYRQILGQKVEFLVSFYNNEISEKSEIFDDQFSVERPDGSNFTLKIRSTKLEDSAMYFCASRQGLNEKLFFGSGTQLSVL.

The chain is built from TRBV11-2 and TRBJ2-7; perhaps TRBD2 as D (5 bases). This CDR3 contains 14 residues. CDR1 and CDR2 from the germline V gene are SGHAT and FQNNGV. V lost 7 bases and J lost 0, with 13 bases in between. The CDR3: CASNSLGDSYEQYF. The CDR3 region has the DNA TGTGCCAGCAACTCTTTGGGAGACTCCTACGAGCAGTACTTC.

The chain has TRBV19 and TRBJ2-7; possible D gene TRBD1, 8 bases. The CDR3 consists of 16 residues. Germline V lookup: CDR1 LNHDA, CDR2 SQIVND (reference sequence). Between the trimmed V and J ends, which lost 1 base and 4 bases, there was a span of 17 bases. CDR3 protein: CASSIASGTGRYEQYF. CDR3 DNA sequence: TGTGCCAGTAGTATAGCAAGCGGGACAGGTCGTTACGAGCAGTACTTC. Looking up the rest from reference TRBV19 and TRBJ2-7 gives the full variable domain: DGGITQSPKYLFRKEGQNVTLSCEQNLNHDAMYWYRQDPGQGLRLIYYSQIVNDFQKGDIAEGYSVSREKKESFPLTVTSAQKNPTAFYLCASSIASGTGRYEQYFGPGTRLTVT.

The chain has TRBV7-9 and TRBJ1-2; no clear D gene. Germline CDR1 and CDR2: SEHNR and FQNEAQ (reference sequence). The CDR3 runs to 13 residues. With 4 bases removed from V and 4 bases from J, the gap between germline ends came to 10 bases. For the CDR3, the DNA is TGTGCCAGCAGCTATGGAGCCCTCTATGGCTACACCTTC. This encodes CASSYGALYGYTF. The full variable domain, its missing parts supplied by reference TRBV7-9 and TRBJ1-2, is DTGVSQNPRHKITKRGQNVTFRCDPISEHNRLYWYRQTLGQGPEFLTYFQNEAQLEKSRLLSDRFSAERPKGSFSTLEIQRTEQGDSAMYLCASSYGALYGYTFGSGTRLTVV.

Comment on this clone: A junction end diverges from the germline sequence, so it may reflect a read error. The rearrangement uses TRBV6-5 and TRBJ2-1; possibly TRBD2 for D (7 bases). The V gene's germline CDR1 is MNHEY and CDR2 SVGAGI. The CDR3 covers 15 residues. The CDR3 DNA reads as TGTGCCAGCAGTAACTCGGGCCGGGGGGCGAACGAGCAGTTCTTC. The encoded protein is CASSNSGRGANEQFF.

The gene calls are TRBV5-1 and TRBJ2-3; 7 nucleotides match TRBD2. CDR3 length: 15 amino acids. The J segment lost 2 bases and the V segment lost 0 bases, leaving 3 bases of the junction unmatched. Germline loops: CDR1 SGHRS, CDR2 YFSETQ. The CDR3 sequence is CASSLGGTITDTQYF. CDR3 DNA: TGCGCCAGCAGCTTGGGGGGGACTATCACAGATACGCAGTATTTT. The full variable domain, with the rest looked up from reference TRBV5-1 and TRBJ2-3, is KAGVTQTPRYLIKTRGQQVTLSCSPISGHRSVSWYQQTPGQGLQFLFEYFSETQRNKGNFPGRFSGRQFSNSRSEMNVSTLELGDSALYLCASSLGGTITDTQYFGPGTRLTVL.

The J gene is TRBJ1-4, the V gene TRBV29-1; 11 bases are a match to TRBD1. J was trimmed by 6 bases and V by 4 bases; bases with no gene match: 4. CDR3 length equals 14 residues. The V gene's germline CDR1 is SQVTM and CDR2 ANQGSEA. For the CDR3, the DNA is TGCAGCGTTGGGACAGGGGGCCGAGATGAAAAACTGTTTTTT. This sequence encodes CSVGTGGRDEKLFF.

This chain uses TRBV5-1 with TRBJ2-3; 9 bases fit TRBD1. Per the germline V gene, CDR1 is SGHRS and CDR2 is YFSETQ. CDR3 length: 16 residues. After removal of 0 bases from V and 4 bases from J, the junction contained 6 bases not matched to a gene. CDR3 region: CASSLGDRANPDTQYF. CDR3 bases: TGCGCCAGCAGCTTGGGGGACAGGGCCAACCCAGATACGCAGTATTTT. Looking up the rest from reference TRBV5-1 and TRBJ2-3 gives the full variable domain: KAGVTQTPRYLIKTRGQQVTLSCSPISGHRSVSWYQQTPGQGLQFLFEYFSETQRNKGNFPGRFSGRQFSNSRSEMNVSTLELGDSALYLCASSLGDRANPDTQYFGPGTRLTVL.

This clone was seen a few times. CDR3 bases: TGTGCCAGCAGCTTGGGGACAGGGACCCAAGGCACCATATATTTT. This gives the protein CASSLGTGTQGTIYF. V is TRBV5-6 and J is TRBJ1-3, with 8 bases identical to TRBD1. Trimming at V came to 0 bases and at J to 9 bases, leaving 8 bases not matched to a gene. Germline CDR1 reads SGHDT; CDR2 reads YYEEEE. CDR3 length: 15 amino acids.

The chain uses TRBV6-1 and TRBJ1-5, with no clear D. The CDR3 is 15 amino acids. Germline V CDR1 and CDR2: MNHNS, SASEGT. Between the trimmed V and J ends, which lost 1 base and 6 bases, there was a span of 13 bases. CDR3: CASSEGRRVGQPQHF. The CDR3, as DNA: TGTGCCAGCAGTGAAGGAAGGAGGGTGGGTCAGCCCCAGCATTTT.

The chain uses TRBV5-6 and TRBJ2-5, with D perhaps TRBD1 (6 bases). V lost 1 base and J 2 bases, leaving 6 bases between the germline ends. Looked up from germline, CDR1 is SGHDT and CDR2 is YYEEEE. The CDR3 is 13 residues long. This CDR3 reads CASSLQGQETQYF. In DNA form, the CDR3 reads TGTGCCAGCAGCTTGCAGGGGCAAGAGACCCAGTACTTC.

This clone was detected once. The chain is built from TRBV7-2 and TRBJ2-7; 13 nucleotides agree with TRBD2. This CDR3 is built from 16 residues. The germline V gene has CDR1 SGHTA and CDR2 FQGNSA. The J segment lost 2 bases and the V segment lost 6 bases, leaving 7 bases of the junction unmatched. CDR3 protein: CASRETSGGAPYEQYF. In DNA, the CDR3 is TGTGCCAGCAGGGAAACTAGCGGGGGGGCCCCCTACGAGCAGTACTTC.

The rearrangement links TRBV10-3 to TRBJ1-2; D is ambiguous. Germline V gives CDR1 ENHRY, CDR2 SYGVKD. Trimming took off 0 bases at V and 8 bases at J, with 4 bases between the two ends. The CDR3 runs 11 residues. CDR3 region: CAISESEGYTF. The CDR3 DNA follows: TGTGCCATCAGTGAGTCCGAGGGCTACACCTTC.